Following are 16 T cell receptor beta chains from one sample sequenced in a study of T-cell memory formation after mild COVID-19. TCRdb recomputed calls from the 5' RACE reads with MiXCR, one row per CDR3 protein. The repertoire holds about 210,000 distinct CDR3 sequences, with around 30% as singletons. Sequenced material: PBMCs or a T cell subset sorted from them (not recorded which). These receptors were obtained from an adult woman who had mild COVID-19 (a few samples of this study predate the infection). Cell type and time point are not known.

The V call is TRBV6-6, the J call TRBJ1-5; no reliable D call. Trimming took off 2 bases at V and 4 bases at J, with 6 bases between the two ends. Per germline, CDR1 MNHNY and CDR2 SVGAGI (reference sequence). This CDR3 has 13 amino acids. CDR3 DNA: TGTGCCAGCAGTTACAAGGGAAATCAGCCCCAGCATTTT. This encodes CASSYKGNQPQHF.

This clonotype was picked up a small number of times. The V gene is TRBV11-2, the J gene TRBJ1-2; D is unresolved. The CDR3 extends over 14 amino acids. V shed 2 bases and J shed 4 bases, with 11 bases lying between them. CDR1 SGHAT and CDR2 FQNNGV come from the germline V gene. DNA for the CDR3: TGTGCCAGCAGCTTATTTCAGGCTACCTATGGCTACACCTTC. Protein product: CASSLFQATYGYTF. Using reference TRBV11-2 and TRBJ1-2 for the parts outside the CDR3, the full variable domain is EAGVAQSPRYKIIEKRQSVAFWCNPISGHATLYWYQQILGQGPKLLIQFQNNGVVDDSQLPKDRFSAERLKGVDSTLKIQPAKLEDSAVYLCASSLFQATYGYTFGSGTRLTVV.

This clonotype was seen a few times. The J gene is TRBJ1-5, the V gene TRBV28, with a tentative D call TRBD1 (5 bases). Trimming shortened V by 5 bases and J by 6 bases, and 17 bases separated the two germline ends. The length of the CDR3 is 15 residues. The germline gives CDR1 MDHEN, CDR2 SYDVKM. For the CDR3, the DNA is TGTGCCAGCAGTACCACTGCCAGGGTGGGTCAGCCCCAGCATTTT. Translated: CASSTTARVGQPQHF. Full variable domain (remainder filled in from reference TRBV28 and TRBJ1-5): DVKVTQSSRYLVKRTGEKVFLECVQDMDHENMFWYRQDPGLGLRLIYFSYDVKMKEKGDIPEGYSVSREKKERFSLILESASTNQTSMYLCASSTTARVGQPQHFGDGTRLSIL.

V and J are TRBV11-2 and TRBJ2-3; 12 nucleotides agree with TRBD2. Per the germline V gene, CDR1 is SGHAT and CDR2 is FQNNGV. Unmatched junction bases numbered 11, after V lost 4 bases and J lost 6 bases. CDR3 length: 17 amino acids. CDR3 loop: CASSSGASGGVIDTQYF. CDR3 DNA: TGTGCCAGCAGCTCCGGGGCTAGCGGGGGGGTCATCGATACGCAGTATTTT.

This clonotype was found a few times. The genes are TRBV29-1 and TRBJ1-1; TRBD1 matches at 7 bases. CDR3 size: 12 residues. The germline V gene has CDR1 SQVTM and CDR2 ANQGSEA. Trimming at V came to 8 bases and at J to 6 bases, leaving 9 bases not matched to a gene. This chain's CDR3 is CSTDRVVAEAFF. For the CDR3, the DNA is TGCAGCACTGACAGGGTGGTGGCTGAAGCTTTCTTT. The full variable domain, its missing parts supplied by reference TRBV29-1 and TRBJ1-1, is SAVISQKPSRDICQRGTSLTIQCQVDSQVTMMFWYRQQPGQSLTLIATANQGSEATYESGFVIDKFPISRPNLTFSTLTVSNMSPEDSSIYLCSTDRVVAEAFFGQGTRLTVV.

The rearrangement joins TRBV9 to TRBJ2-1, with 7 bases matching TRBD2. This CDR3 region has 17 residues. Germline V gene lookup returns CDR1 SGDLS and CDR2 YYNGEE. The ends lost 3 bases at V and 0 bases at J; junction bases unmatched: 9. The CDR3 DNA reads TGTGCCAGCAGCGACCATCGAGCGGGGCACTCCTACAATGAGCAGTTCTTC. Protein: CASSDHRAGHSYNEQFF.

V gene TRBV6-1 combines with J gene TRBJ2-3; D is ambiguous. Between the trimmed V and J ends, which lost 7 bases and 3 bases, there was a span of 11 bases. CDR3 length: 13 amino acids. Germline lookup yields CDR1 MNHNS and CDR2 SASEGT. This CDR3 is CASNPDATDTQYF. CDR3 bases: TGTGCCAGCAACCCAGACGCGACAGATACGCAGTATTTT.

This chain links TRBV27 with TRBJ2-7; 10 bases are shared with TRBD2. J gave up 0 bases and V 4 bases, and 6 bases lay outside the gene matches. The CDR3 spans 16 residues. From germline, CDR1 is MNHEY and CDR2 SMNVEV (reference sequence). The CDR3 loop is CASSSLAGAPSYEQYF. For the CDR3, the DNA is TGTGCCAGCAGTTCTCTAGCGGGAGCCCCCTCCTACGAGCAGTACTTC.

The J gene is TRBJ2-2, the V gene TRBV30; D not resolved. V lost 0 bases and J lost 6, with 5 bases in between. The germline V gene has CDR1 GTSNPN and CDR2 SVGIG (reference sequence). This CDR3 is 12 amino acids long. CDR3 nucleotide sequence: TGTGCCTGGAGTGTTCAGGCCGGGGAGCTGTTTTTT. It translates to CAWSVQAGELFF.

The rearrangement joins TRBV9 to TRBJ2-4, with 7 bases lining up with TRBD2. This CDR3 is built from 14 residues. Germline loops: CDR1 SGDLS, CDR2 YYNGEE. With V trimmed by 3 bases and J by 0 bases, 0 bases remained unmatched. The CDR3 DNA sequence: TGTGCCAGCAGCGGCGGGAGAGCCAAAAACATTCAGTACTTC. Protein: CASSGGRAKNIQYF.

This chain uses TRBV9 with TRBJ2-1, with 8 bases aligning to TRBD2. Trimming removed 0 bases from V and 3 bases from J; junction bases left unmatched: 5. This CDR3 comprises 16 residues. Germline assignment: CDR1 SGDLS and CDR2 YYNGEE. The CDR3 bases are TGTGCCAGCAGCGTAGGGCTAGCGGGCCTCTACAATGAGCAGTTCTTC. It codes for CASSVGLAGLYNEQFF.

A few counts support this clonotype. CDR3 DNA sequence: TGTGCCAGCACCGCGGAGGGGACAGGGGGTGGAAATGAGCAGTTCTTC. Amino acid sequence: CASTAEGTGGGNEQFF. V is TRBV2 and J is TRBJ2-1; 11 positions agree with TRBD1. The CDR3 has 16 amino acids. The V segment lost 7 bases and the J segment 7 bases; nucleotides outside the gene matches: 12. Looked up from germline, CDR1 is SNHLY and CDR2 is FYNNEI.

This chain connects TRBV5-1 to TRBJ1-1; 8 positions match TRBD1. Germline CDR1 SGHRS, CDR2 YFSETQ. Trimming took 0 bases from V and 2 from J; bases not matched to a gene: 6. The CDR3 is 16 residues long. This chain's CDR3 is CASSLAAGGPNTEAFF. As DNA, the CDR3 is TGCGCCAGCAGCTTGGCGGCAGGGGGCCCTAACACTGAAGCTTTCTTT.

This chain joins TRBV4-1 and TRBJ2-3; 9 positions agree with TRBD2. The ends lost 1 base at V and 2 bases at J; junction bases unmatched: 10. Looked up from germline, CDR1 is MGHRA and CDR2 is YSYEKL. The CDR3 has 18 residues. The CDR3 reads CASSQGLAGIRVTDTQYF. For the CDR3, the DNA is TGCGCCAGCAGCCAAGGGCTAGCGGGGATACGGGTCACAGATACGCAGTATTTT.

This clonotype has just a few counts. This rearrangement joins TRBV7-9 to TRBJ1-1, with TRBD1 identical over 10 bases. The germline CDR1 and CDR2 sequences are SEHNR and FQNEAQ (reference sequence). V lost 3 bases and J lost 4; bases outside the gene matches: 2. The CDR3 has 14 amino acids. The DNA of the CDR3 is TGTGCCAGCAGCTTGGGACAGGGGACCACTGAAGCTTTCTTT. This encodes CASSLGQGTTEAFF.

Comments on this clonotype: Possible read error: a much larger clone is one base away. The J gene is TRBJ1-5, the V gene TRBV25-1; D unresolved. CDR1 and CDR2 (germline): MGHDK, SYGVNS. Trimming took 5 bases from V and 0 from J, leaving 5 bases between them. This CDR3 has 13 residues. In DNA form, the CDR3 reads TGTGCCAGCAGTTCCGATAGCAATCAGCCCCAGCATTTT. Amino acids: CASSSDSNQPQHF.